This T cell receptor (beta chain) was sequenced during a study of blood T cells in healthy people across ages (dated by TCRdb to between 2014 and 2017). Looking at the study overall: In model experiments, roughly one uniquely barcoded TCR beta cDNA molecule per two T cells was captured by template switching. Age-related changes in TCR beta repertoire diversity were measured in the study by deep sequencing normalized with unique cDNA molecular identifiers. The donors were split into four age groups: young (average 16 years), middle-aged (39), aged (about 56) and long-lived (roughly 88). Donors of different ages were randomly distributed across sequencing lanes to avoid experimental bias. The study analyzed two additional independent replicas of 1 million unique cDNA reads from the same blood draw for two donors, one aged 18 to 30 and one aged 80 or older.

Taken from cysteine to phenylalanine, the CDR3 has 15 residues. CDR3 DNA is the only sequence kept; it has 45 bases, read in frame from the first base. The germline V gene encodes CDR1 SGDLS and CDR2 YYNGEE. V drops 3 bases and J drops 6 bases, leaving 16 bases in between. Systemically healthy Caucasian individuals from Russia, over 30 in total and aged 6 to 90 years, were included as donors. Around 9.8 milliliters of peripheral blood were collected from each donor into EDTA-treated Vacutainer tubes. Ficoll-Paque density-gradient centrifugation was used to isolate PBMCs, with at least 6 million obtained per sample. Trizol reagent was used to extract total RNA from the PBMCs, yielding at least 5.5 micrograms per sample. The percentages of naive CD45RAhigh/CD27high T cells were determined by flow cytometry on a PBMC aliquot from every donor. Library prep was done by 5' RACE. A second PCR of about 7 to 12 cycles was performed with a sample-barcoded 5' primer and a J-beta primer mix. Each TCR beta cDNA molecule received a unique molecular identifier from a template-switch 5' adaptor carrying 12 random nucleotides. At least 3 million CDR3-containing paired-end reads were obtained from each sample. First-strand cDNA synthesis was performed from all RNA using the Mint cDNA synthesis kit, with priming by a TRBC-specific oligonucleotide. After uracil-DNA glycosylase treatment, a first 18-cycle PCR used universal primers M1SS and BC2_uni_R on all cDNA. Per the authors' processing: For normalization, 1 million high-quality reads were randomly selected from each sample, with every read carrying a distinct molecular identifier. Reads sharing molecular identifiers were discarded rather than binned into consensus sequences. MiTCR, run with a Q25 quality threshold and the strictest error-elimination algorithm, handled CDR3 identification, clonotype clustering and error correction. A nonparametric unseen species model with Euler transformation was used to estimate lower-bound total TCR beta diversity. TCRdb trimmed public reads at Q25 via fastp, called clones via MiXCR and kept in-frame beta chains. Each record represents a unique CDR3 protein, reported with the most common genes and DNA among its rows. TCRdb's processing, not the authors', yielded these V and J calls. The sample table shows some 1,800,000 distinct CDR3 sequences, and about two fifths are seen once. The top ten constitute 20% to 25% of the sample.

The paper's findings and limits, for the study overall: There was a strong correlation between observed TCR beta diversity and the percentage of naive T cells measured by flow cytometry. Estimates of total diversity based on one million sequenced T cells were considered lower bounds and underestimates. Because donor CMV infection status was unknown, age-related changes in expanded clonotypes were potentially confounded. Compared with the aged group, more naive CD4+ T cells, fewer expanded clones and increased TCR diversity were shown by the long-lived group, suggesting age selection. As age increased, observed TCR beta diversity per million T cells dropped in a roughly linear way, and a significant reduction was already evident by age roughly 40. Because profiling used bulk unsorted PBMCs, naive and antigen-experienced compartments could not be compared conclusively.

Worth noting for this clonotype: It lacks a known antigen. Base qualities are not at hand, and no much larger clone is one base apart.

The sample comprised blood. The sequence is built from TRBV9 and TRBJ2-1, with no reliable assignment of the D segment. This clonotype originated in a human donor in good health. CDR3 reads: CASSGESTNFNEQFF. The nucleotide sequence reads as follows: TGTGCCAGCAGCGGGGAATCGACAAACTTCAATGAGCAGTTCTTC.